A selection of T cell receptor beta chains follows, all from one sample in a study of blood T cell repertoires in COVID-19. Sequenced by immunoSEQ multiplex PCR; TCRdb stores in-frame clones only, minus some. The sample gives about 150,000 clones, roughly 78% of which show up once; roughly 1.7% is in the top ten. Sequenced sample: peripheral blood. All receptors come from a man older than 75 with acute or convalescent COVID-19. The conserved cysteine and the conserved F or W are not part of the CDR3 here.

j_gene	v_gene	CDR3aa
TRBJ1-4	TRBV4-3	ASSQGQGINEKLF
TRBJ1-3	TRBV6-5	ASRPSSGNTIY
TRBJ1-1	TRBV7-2	ASSSTPGRTEAF
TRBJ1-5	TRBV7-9	ASSLGGGQPQH
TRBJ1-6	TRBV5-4	ASSLVRGAVDSPLH
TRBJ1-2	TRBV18	ASSPGRDYGYT
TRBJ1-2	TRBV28	AISREDYGYT
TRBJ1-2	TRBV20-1	SASRGTGGGYT
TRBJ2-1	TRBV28	ASSSFRESF
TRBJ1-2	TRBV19	ASRKGASVYGYT
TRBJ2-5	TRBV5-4	ASSLSQRGETQY
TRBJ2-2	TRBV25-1	ASSELDGELF
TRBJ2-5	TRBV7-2	ASSTTQAVETQY
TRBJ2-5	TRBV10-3	AISEVTQTQY